The following is a T cell receptor beta chain sequence with its context. These data come from a study of Graves' ophthalmopathy and Graves' hyperthyroidism. Patients were left out if they had other autoimmune diseases, uncontrolled infections, pregnancy or lactation. RNA transcripts provided the template for amplifying TCR beta CDR3 regions. An opening RT-PCR round employed HTBI primers and preceded a second-round multiplex PCR. A single record per CDR3 protein comes from TCRdb applying MiXCR to the multiplex PCR reads. The sample includes about 480,000 distinct CDR3 sequences, around 14% of them seen just once. The sequenced sample consisted of blood. The source of this sequence is a woman younger than 45 with Graves' ophthalmopathy.

The CDR3 loop reads CASSYSRDRGLVGFGYTF. The CDR3 coding sequence is TGTGCCAGCAGTTACTCGAGGGACAGGGGGCTAGTGGGGTTTGGCTACACCTTC. The chain uses TRBV6-2 or TRBV6-3 and TRBJ1-2; 12 bases align to TRBD1. The CDR3 has 18 amino acids. V dropped 0 bases and J dropped 7; count of bases not matched to a gene: 12. Germline values: CDR1 MNHEY, CDR2 SVGEGT.